Below, 20 T cell receptor beta chains from the same sample are listed, as sequenced in a study of radiation and T cells in renal cell carcinoma. Time point in this sample: baseline pretreatment blood. Stated treatment: 15 Gy SBRT to primary tumor, nephrectomy 4 weeks later. Profiling relied on immunoSEQ multiplex PCR, and the TCRdb table lists in-frame clones only, not all of them. Here the sample spans more than 140,000 clones, over 65% being singletons. This specimen was blood, taken from a patient whose treatment included radiotherapy and nephrectomy. The origin of the receptors is a woman in her forties or fifties with renal cell carcinoma.

The V and J genes are TRBV29-1 and TRBJ2-7, with a weak D call TRBD2 (5 bases). The V gene's germline CDR1 is SQVTM and CDR2 ANQGSEA. V gave up 6 bases and J gave up 0 bases, with 15 bases separating them. The CDR3 covers 14 residues. CDR3 amino acids: CSVSGGGPSYEQYF. CDR3 in DNA: TGCAGCGTCTCAGGAGGCGGCCCCTCCTACGAGCAGTACTTC.

The chain is built from TRBV10-3 and TRBJ1-2; TRBD1 aligns across 10 bases. The CDR3 sequence is 13 residues long. V lost 4 bases to trimming and J lost 10 bases; unmatched junction nucleotides: 6. Per germline, CDR1 ENHRY and CDR2 SYGVKD. CDR3: CAISARDRGFYTF. The CDR3 DNA reads as TGTGCCATCAGTGCAAGGGACAGGGGCTTCTACACCTTC.

The rearrangement uses TRBV7-2 and TRBJ2-7, with TRBD2 identical over 9 bases. The germline V gene encodes CDR1 SGHTA and CDR2 FQGNSA. With 5 bases clipped from V and 2 bases from J, the junction kept 10 bases outside the gene matches. The CDR3 extends over 16 amino acids. The CDR3 sequence is CASSQQTSGVPYEQYF. In DNA, the CDR3 is TGTGCCAGCAGCCAACAGACTAGCGGCGTACCCTACGAGCAGTACTTC.

This chain links TRBV7-2 with TRBJ1-4, with D unresolved. The CDR3 contains 13 residues. Trimming took off 8 bases at V and 4 bases at J, with 11 bases between the two ends. Per germline, CDR1 SGHTA and CDR2 FQGNSA. DNA of the CDR3: TGTGCCAGCCGGAGAGGAGTTAATGAAAAACTGTTTTTT. It codes for CASRRGVNEKLFF.

The chain is built from TRBV2 and TRBJ2-7, with 12 bases aligning to TRBD2. There are 14 residues in the CDR3. Losses at the gene ends were 5 bases for V and 3 bases for J; bases not matched to a gene: 2. Germline values: CDR1 SNHLY, CDR2 FYNNEI. CDR3 nucleotides: TGTGCCAGCAGTTGGACTAGCGGGATCTACGAGCAGTACTTC. Amino acids: CASSWTSGIYEQYF.

This clone was observed a handful of times. The V gene is TRBV28, the J gene TRBJ1-5, with 8 bases that match TRBD1. The V gene's germline CDR1 is MDHEN and CDR2 SYDVKM. The CDR3 totals 15 residues. V was clipped by 6 bases and J by 3 bases; unmatched bases: 7. In DNA form, the CDR3 reads TGTGCCAGCAGGGCAGGGGGCGCGAACAATCAGCCCCAGCATTTT. It specifies CASRAGGANNQPQHF.

The chain has TRBV28 and TRBJ2-7; TRBD1 is a possible D gene (5 bases). CDR3 length: 14 residues. CDR1 MDHEN and CDR2 SYDVKM come from the germline V gene. Trimming removed 7 bases from V and 3 bases from J, with 16 bases in between. CDR3 sequence: CASIKKTVSYEQYF. In DNA, the CDR3 is TGTGCCAGCATTAAAAAGACAGTAAGCTACGAGCAGTACTTC.

CDR3 loop: CASSPDRGLYEQYF. The DNA of the CDR3 is TGTGCCAGCAGCCCGGACAGGGGGCTCTACGAGCAGTACTTC. The chain employs TRBV5-4 and TRBJ2-7; 11 positions agree with TRBD1. The germline CDR1 and CDR2 sequences are SGHNT and YYREEE (reference sequence). V lost 4 bases and J lost 3; bases outside the gene matches: 3. This CDR3 spans 14 amino acids.

V gene TRBV6-5 combines with J gene TRBJ1-1; D uncertain. V gave up 0 bases and J gave up 3 bases, with 11 bases separating them. This CDR3 comprises 15 residues. Germline CDR1 reads MNHEY; CDR2 reads SVGAGI. The CDR3 coding sequence is TGTGCCAGCAGTTACTCGATATCAGACGACACTGAAGCTTTCTTT. This translates into CASSYSISDDTEAFF.

The chain uses TRBV11-2 and TRBJ1-4; unclear D gene. V shed 3 bases and J shed 8 bases, with 7 bases lying between them. Germline V lookup: CDR1 SGHAT, CDR2 FQNNGV. CDR3 length equals 12 residues. CDR3 protein: CASSFPGEKLFF. The CDR3 region has the DNA TGTGCCAGCAGCTTTCCAGGAGAAAAACTGTTTTTT.

The rearrangement joins TRBV4-3 to TRBJ1-5; D is uncertain. V was cut by 4 bases and J by 4 bases, with 14 bases left in between. The CDR3 is 15 residues long. Germline loops: CDR1 LGHNA, CDR2 YSLEER. The chain's CDR3 is CASSLRKVGNQPQHF. As DNA, the CDR3 is TGCGCCAGCAGCCTTCGAAAAGTGGGAAATCAGCCCCAGCATTTT.

V usage is TRBV18 and J usage is TRBJ1-3, with D maybe TRBD1 (5 bases). V dropped 3 bases and J dropped 4 bases, with 13 bases sitting between them. This CDR3 has 15 residues. Germline CDR1 reads KGHSH; CDR2 reads LQKENI. The CDR3 nucleotides are TGTGCCAGCTCACCGCGGGACGGACAAGGAAACACCATATATTTT. Its protein product is CASSPRDGQGNTIYF.

The J gene is TRBJ2-3, the V gene TRBV7-9, with 10 positions matching TRBD1. The junction had 0 bases not matched to a gene; V was cut back by 1 base and J by 5 bases. The CDR3 consists of 14 residues. Germline lookup yields CDR1 SEHNR and CDR2 FQNEAQ (reference sequence). Here the CDR3 DNA reads TGTGCCAGCAGCTTAGGGACAGGGGGAGATACGCAGTATTTT. Translated: CASSLGTGGDTQYF.

This clone was recorded only once. J is TRBJ2-1 and V is TRBV2, with 11 bases lining up with TRBD2. The CDR3 runs to 14 residues. J lost 8 bases, V lost 8 bases, and 8 bases had no gene match. Germline CDR1 and CDR2: SNHLY and FYNNEI. CDR3 amino acids: CASAPGTSGHEQFF. DNA for the CDR3: TGTGCCAGCGCCCCCGGGACTAGCGGCCATGAGCAGTTCTTC.

V and J are TRBV28 and TRBJ1-4; 7 bases align to TRBD1. The CDR3 totals 14 residues. Germline values: CDR1 MDHEN, CDR2 SYDVKM. The J segment lost 6 bases and the V segment lost 8 bases, leaving 9 bases of the junction unmatched. Here the CDR3 reads CASRRQGGHEKLFF. CDR3 nucleotide sequence: TGTGCCAGCCGCCGACAGGGAGGACATGAAAAACTGTTTTTT.

This rearrangement joins TRBV9 to TRBJ2-7, with TRBD1 matching over 9 bases. The CDR3 has 16 residues. Per germline, CDR1 SGDLS and CDR2 YYNGEE. The V segment lost 4 bases and the J segment 4 bases; nucleotides outside the gene matches: 12. CDR3 amino acids: CASSPNTGTGKYEQYF. The CDR3 DNA reads as TGTGCCAGCAGCCCAAACACCGGGACAGGGAAGTACGAGCAGTACTTC.

The V gene is TRBV27, the J gene TRBJ2-1, with a possible D match to TRBD2 (6 bases). This CDR3 contains 11 residues. The germline CDR1 and CDR2 sequences are MNHEY and SMNVEV (reference sequence). CDR3 in amino acids: CPGSSNNEQFF. CDR3 nucleotide sequence: TGTCCCGGGAGCTCGAACAATGAGCAGTTCTTC.

The V and J genes are TRBV10-3 and TRBJ1-5; D call uncertain. CDR1 and CDR2 from the germline V gene are ENHRY and SYGVKD. The CDR3 is made up of 12 amino acids. Trimming took off 9 bases at V and 2 bases at J, with 8 bases between the two ends. The CDR3 DNA sequence: TGTGCCATGGGAGGCGGCAATCAGCCCCAGCATTTT. It encodes CAMGGGNQPQHF.

This chain connects TRBV18 to TRBJ1-1, with TRBD1 as a possible D gene (6 bases). The CDR3 extends over 13 amino acids. V was pared by 5 bases and J by 5 bases, with 12 bases between. Germline CDR1 reads KGHSH; CDR2 reads LQKENI. CDR3 loop: CASSGKGVTEAFF. CDR3 nucleotide sequence: TGTGCCAGCTCAGGGAAGGGGGTAACTGAAGCTTTCTTT. The whole variable domain, filled in from reference TRBV18 and TRBJ1-1, reads NAGVMQNPRHLVRRRGQEARLRCSPMKGHSHVYWYRQLPEEGLKFMVYLQKENIIDESGMPKERFSAEFPKEGPSILRIQQVVRGDSAAYFCASSGKGVTEAFFGQGTRLTVV.

The gene calls are TRBV5-1 and TRBJ2-6; D not resolved. Trimming stripped 0 bases from V and 4 bases from J, with 11 bases between. The germline V gene has CDR1 SGHRS and CDR2 YFSETQ. This CDR3 spans 16 amino acids. CDR3 amino acids: CASSLGGVRGANVLTF. CDR3 DNA sequence: TGCGCCAGCAGCTTGGGGGGTGTAAGAGGGGCCAACGTCCTGACTTTC.